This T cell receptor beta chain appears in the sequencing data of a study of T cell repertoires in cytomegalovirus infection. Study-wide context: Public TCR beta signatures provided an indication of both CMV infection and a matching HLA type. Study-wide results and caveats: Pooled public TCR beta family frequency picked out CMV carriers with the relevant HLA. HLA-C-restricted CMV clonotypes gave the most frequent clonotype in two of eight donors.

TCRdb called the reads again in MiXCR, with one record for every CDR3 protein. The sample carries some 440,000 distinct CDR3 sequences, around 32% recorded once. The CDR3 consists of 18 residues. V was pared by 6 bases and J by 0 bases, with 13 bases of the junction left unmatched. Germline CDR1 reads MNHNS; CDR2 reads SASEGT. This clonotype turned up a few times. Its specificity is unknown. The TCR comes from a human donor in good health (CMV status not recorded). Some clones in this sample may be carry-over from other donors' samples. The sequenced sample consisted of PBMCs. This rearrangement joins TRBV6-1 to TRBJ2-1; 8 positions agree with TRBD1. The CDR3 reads CASSTQGAGKGSYNEQFF. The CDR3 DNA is TGTGCCAGCAGCACTCAGGGGGCGGGTAAGGGCTCCTACAATGAGCAGTTCTTC.